The 29 T cell receptor beta chains listed next were all sequenced from one sample in a study of regulatory T cells in long-lasting Graves disease. Sequencing libraries for TCR beta were prepared with iRepertoire HTBI primers and Arm-PCR of CDR3 regions. MiXCR, run by TCRdb on the multiplex PCR reads, gives a single entry per CDR3 protein. The repertoire consists of over 350,000 distinct CDR3 sequences, with more than 20% occurring once and the leading ten covering 20% to 25%. Time point defined: persistent/refractory GD, antithyroid drugs over 5 years with positive TRAb. PBMC RNA served as the TCR library source. Sequences were derived from peripheral blood mononuclear cells (PBMCs), sampled when the disease was refractory, from a patient treated with antithyroid drugs. Source of these receptors: a female donor with Graves disease.

This clonotype was recorded many times. The rearrangement links TRBV6-1 to TRBJ1-5; D not resolved. The V end lost 3 bases, the J end lost 0 bases, and 6 bases lay between the germline ends. Germline loops: CDR1 MNHNS, CDR2 SASEGT. This CDR3 region has 14 residues. The chain's CDR3 is CASSEGYSNQPQHF. For the CDR3, the DNA is TGTGCCAGCAGTGAGGGCTATAGCAATCAGCCCCAGCATTTT.

This clonotype was counted at least ten times. The genes are TRBV6-1 and TRBJ2-7, with 11 bases identical to TRBD2. Germline CDR1 and CDR2: MNHNS and SASEGT. CDR3 length equals 16 residues. Trimming at V came to 3 bases and at J to 0 bases, leaving 4 bases not matched to a gene. CDR3 amino acids: CASSDGLAGGSYEQYF. CDR3 in DNA: TGTGCCAGCAGTGACGGCCTAGCGGGAGGCTCCTACGAGCAGTACTTC.

The chain combines TRBV19 with TRBJ1-2; D unresolved. V was cut by 4 bases and J by 8 bases, with 17 bases left in between. Germline V lookup: CDR1 LNHDA, CDR2 SQIVND (reference sequence). The CDR3 covers 14 residues. The CDR3 DNA reads TGTGCCAGTAGTAAGGGTGCGGCGGCAAACGGCTACACCTTC. Its protein is CASSKGAAANGYTF. Full variable domain (missing parts from reference TRBV19 and TRBJ1-2): DGGITQSPKYLFRKEGQNVTLSCEQNLNHDAMYWYRQDPGQGLRLIYYSQIVNDFQKGDIAEGYSVSREKKESFPLTVTSAQKNPTAFYLCASSKGAAANGYTFGSGTRLTVV.

This clonotype has just a few counts. The chain employs TRBV29-1 and TRBJ1-2, with 7 nucleotides matching TRBD1. This CDR3 comprises 14 residues. Germline loops: CDR1 SQVTM, CDR2 ANQGSEA. J was trimmed by 9 bases and V by 6 bases; bases with no gene match: 16. The CDR3 protein is CSVAAGQSYVSYTF. The CDR3 region has the DNA TGCAGCGTCGCTGCGGGACAGAGTTACGTAAGCTACACCTTC. Using reference TRBV29-1 and TRBJ1-2 for the parts outside the CDR3, the full variable domain is SAVISQKPSRDICQRGTSLTIQCQVDSQVTMMFWYRQQPGQSLTLIATANQGSEATYESGFVIDKFPISRPNLTFSTLTVSNMSPEDSSIYLCSVAAGQSYVSYTFGSGTRLTVV.

This clonotype was detected ten times or more. V is TRBV12-3 or TRBV12-4 and J is TRBJ1-4; D is uncertain. V was cut by 3 bases and J by 3 bases, with 8 bases left in between. The CDR3 is 14 amino acids. This chain's CDR3 is CASSLVKANEKLFF. CDR3 coding DNA: TGTGCCAGCAGTTTGGTGAAGGCTAATGAAAAACTGTTTTTT.

CDR3 loop: CSVGLAGDTGELFF. The CDR3, as DNA: TGCAGCGTGGGACTAGCGGGAGATACCGGGGAGCTGTTTTTT. The chain uses TRBV29-1 and TRBJ2-2; 14 bases match TRBD2. The trim removed 6 bases at V and 5 bases at J, leaving 2 bases unmatched. This CDR3 comprises 14 residues. In germline, CDR1 is SQVTM, CDR2 ANQGSEA.

CDR3 DNA: TGTGCCAGTAACACCCTGGCGGGCCCCAATGAGCAGTTCTTC. Encoded protein: CASNTLAGPNEQFF. The V gene is TRBV19, the J gene TRBJ2-1; D is perhaps TRBD2 (5 bases). Germline CDR1 LNHDA, CDR2 SQIVND (reference sequence). The CDR3 extends over 14 amino acids. V gave up 7 bases and J gave up 6 bases, with 16 bases separating them.

Ten or more counts support this clonotype. The V call is TRBV6-5, the J call TRBJ2-7, with D tentatively TRBD1 (6 bases). The germline V gene has CDR1 MNHEY and CDR2 SVGAGI. The CDR3 is 13 residues long. V was pared by 2 bases and J by 3 bases, with 8 bases between. The CDR3 DNA reads as TGTGCCAGCAGTTACGGGACAAACTACGAGCAGTACTTC. Its translation is CASSYGTNYEQYF.

Notes on this clonotype: It may be a read error: a sequence one base away is much more abundant. The chain combines TRBV7-2 with TRBJ1-6, with D possibly matching TRBD1 (6 bases). The germline V gene has CDR1 SGHTA and CDR2 FQGNSA. This CDR3 has 15 amino acids. The CDR3 sequence: CASSLGRGRNSPFHF. The CDR3 DNA sequence: TGTGCCAGCAGCTTAGGCAGGGGTCGTAATTCACCCTTCCACTTT.

This chain connects TRBV12-3 or TRBV12-4 to TRBJ2-2; TRBD2 aligns across 12 bases. With V trimmed by 5 bases and J by 2 bases, 3 bases remained unmatched. The CDR3 has 16 residues. CDR3 loop: CASSRTSGTNTGELFF. The CDR3 DNA follows: TGTGCCAGCAGTCGGACTAGCGGGACTAACACCGGGGAGCTGTTTTTT.

This clonotype has just a few counts. The genes are TRBV29-1 and TRBJ1-2, with 8 bases aligning to TRBD1. J lost 4 bases, V lost 0 bases, and 1 base had no gene match. Germline V CDR1 and CDR2: SQVTM, ANQGSEA. The length of the CDR3 is 13 residues. The CDR3 DNA is TGCAGCGTTGAAGATGACAGGGGCTATGGCTACACCTTC. This sequence encodes CSVEDDRGYGYTF.

V and J are TRBV6-1 and TRBJ1-1; D is perhaps TRBD1 (5 bases). Germline V gene sequence: CDR1 MNHNS, CDR2 SASEGT. The V and J ends lost 8 bases and 4 bases respectively, with 14 bases between them. The CDR3 extends over 13 amino acids. The CDR3 loop is CASGLKGTTEAFF. The DNA of the CDR3 is TGTGCCAGCGGACTAAAGGGGACCACTGAAGCTTTCTTT.

Only a few counts were recorded for this clonotype. The genes are TRBV4-1 and TRBJ1-5; D gene uncertain. This CDR3 is built from 15 residues. The germline V gene has CDR1 MGHRA and CDR2 YSYEKL. V was cut by 0 bases and J by 0 bases, with 6 bases left in between. CDR3: CASSQDDSSNQPQHF. In DNA form, the CDR3 reads TGCGCCAGCAGCCAAGATGACTCTAGCAATCAGCCCCAGCATTTT.

This clonotype has a handful of counts. The CDR3 DNA reads as TGCAGTGCTAGGGGAGGACAGGGACCCTACGAGCAGTACTTC. Translating gives CSARGGQGPYEQYF. The chain recombines TRBV20-1 with TRBJ2-7; 8 positions match TRBD1. J was trimmed by 2 bases and V by 3 bases; bases with no gene match: 6. The germline V gene encodes CDR1 DFQATT and CDR2 SNEGSKA (reference sequence). The CDR3 has 14 amino acids.

This clonotype was counted between two and nine times. The chain has TRBV5-1 and TRBJ1-1, with 7 nucleotides matching TRBD1. Germline V gives CDR1 SGHRS, CDR2 YFSETQ. The CDR3 contains 16 residues. The junction had 6 bases not matched to a gene; V was cut back by 0 bases and J by 1 base. CDR3 DNA: TGCGCCAGCAGCTTGGTCAGGGACAGCCGGAACACTGAAGCTTTCTTT. Protein sequence: CASSLVRDSRNTEAFF.

V gene TRBV20-1 combines with J gene TRBJ1-6, with TRBD1 identical over 7 bases. V dropped 1 base and J dropped 7; count of bases not matched to a gene: 1. Germline CDR1 reads DFQATT; CDR2 reads SNEGSKA (reference sequence). CDR3 length: 13 amino acids. The chain's CDR3 is CSARGQGNSPLHF. CDR3 in DNA: TGCAGTGCTAGAGGACAGGGAAATTCACCCCTCCACTTT.

This clonotype was seen a handful of times. This chain uses TRBV30 with TRBJ2-7; a weak D match, TRBD1 (6 bases). Trimming left V 2 bases short and J 3 bases short, with 11 bases between. Germline CDR1 GTSNPN, CDR2 SVGIG (reference sequence). The length of the CDR3 is 13 residues. The CDR3 spells CAWSYNRDYEQYF. In DNA form, the CDR3 reads TGTGCCTGGAGTTACAACAGGGACTACGAGCAGTACTTC.

The chain is built from TRBV20-1 and TRBJ2-5; a weak D match, TRBD2 (6 bases). Per the germline V gene, CDR1 is DFQATT and CDR2 is SNEGSKA (reference sequence). The V gene lost 4 bases and the J gene lost 2 bases, with 11 bases spanning the gap. The CDR3 is 13 residues long. CDR3 loop: CSAKRDFQETQYF. As DNA, the CDR3 is TGCAGTGCTAAACGGGACTTTCAAGAGACCCAGTACTTC.

This clonotype has ten or more counts. This chain links TRBV24-1 with TRBJ1-4; D call uncertain. The germline V gene encodes CDR1 KGHDR and CDR2 SFDVKD. Trimming took off 0 bases at V and 7 bases at J, with 11 bases between the two ends. The CDR3 spans 15 residues. The CDR3 loop reads CATSDLPRDCEKLFF. The CDR3 DNA reads TGTGCCACCAGTGATTTGCCACGTGATTGTGAAAAACTGTTTTTT.

The genes are TRBV5-1 and TRBJ1-1; possible D gene TRBD1, 5 bases. The CDR3 contains 14 residues. CDR1 SGHRS and CDR2 YFSETQ come from the germline V gene. V was shortened by 1 base and J by 4 bases, with 11 bases between the two germline ends. The CDR3 nucleotides read TGCGCCAGCAGCTTGAAGGGGATAGGCACTGAAGCTTTCTTT. This translates into CASSLKGIGTEAFF.

V is TRBV20-1 and J is TRBJ2-2; 9 nucleotides align to TRBD2. This CDR3 spans 15 amino acids. The V gene end was trimmed by 3 bases and the J gene end by 5 bases; junction bases not matched to a gene: 7. Germline loops: CDR1 DFQATT, CDR2 SNEGSKA (reference sequence). The CDR3 is CSASGRLAGTGELFF. The CDR3, as DNA: TGCAGTGCTAGCGGTCGGCTAGCGGGGACCGGGGAGCTGTTTTTT.

A remark on this clonotype: The CDR3 does not close with the conserved phenylalanine or tryptophan, likely indicating a read error. This chain connects TRBV4-1 to TRBJ1-2; maybe TRBD1 (5 bases). Germline CDR1 is MGHRA and CDR2 is YSYEKL. V was pared by 3 bases and J by 6 bases, with 20 bases between. The CDR3 totals 16 residues. The CDR3 nucleotides read TGCGCCAGCAGCCACCTTATGGCCCAGGGATATAATGGCTACACCCTC. Its protein product is CASSHLMAQGYNGYTL.

This clonotype was detected ten times or more. The V and J genes are TRBV15 and TRBJ2-5; no clear D. The CDR3 covers 15 residues. Germline assignment: CDR1 LNHNV and CDR2 YYDKDF (reference sequence). Trimming cost V 3 bases and J 0 bases, with 11 bases left between them. The CDR3 nucleotides are TGTGCCACCAGCAGTCGCGCAATTGACCAAGAGACCCAGTACTTC. Amino acid sequence: CATSSRAIDQETQYF. Using reference TRBV15 and TRBJ2-5 for the parts outside the CDR3, the full variable domain is DAMVIQNPRYQVTQFGKPVTLSCSQTLNHNVMYWYQQKSSQAPKLLFHYYDKDFNNEADTPDNFQSRRPNTSFCFLDIRSPGLGDTAMYLCATSSRAIDQETQYFGPGTRLLVL.

This clonotype has a handful of counts. The chain uses TRBV4-1 and TRBJ2-2, with a possible D match to TRBD2 (6 bases). Germline V gene sequence: CDR1 MGHRA, CDR2 YSYEKL. The CDR3 covers 17 residues. V shed 3 bases and J shed 1 base, with 15 bases lying between them. As DNA, the CDR3 is TGCGCCAGCAGCCACGTCAAGTGGACTAAGAACACCGGGGAGCTGTTTTTT. This gives the protein CASSHVKWTKNTGELFF.

This clonotype was detected only a few times. This rearrangement joins TRBV12-3 or TRBV12-4 to TRBJ2-5; D is perhaps TRBD1 or TRBD2 (6 bases each). V lost 6 bases, J lost 7 bases, and 21 bases lay in between. This CDR3 has 15 residues. The DNA of the CDR3 is TGTGCCAGCAGCTCCTCCCGAAGGGGGGTAGGGACCCAGTACTTC. Its translation is CASSSSRRGVGTQYF.

This clonotype was recorded a few times. The chain couples TRBV9 to TRBJ2-1; no clear D. Germline-derived CDR1 and CDR2 are SGDLS and YYNGEE. V lost 3 bases to trimming and J lost 10 bases, with 11 bases between them. The CDR3 has 12 amino acids. The CDR3 nucleotides are TGTGCCAGCAGCGCCGTGGACGGCGAGCAGTTCTTC. Its protein product is CASSAVDGEQFF.

The gene calls are TRBV20-1 and TRBJ1-1; possibly TRBD1 for D (6 bases). Germline CDR1 reads DFQATT; CDR2 reads SNEGSKA (reference sequence). Trimming stripped 6 bases from V and 0 bases from J, with 14 bases between. CDR3 length: 14 amino acids. Here the CDR3 reads CSAKRTVMNTEAFF. The CDR3 region has the DNA TGCAGTGCAAAAAGGACAGTAATGAACACTGAAGCTTTCTTT.

The rearrangement joins TRBV7-9 to TRBJ2-7; D might be TRBD2 (6 bases). V shed 4 bases and J shed 2 bases, with 12 bases lying between them. CDR3 length: 14 amino acids. The germline V gene encodes CDR1 SEHNR and CDR2 FQNEAQ (reference sequence). The CDR3 DNA reads TGTGCCAGCAGCTCGTCGGAGGGTCCCTACGAGCAGTACTTC. It codes for CASSSSEGPYEQYF.

This chain uses TRBV28 with TRBJ1-6; 8 nucleotides align to TRBD1. J gave up 7 bases and V 6 bases, and 8 bases lay outside the gene matches. Looked up from germline, CDR1 is MDHEN and CDR2 is SYDVKM. The CDR3 runs 15 residues. The CDR3 loop is CASSPDRGLNSPLHF. In DNA form, the CDR3 reads TGTGCCAGCAGCCCCGACAGGGGCTTGAATTCACCCCTCCACTTT. Variable domain in full (rest from reference TRBV28 and TRBJ1-6): DVKVTQSSRYLVKRTGEKVFLECVQDMDHENMFWYRQDPGLGLRLIYFSYDVKMKEKGDIPEGYSVSREKKERFSLILESASTNQTSMYLCASSPDRGLNSPLHFGNGTRLTVT.